A single sample gave rise to the 18 T cell receptor beta chains below, sequenced in a study of long-term antiretroviral therapy in people with HIV. Investigators performed immunoSEQ version v3.0 at survey level. Data came from immunoSEQ multiplex PCR; TCRdb stores just in-frame clones and leaves some out. The repertoire consists of under 20,000 clones, with around 74% occurring once and the leading ten covering about 16%. The sequencing used unsorted PBMCs, collected 2.1 to 2.2 years before starting antiretroviral therapy. The receptors derive from a man aged 25-40 years with HIV.

J is TRBJ2-1 and V is TRBV28; tentative D call: TRBD1 (6 bases). From germline, CDR1 is MDHEN and CDR2 SYDVKM. Trimming took 5 bases from V and 6 from J, leaving 14 bases between them. The CDR3 runs 14 residues. The CDR3 loop reads CASSSGTRPNEQFF. The CDR3 DNA sequence: TGTGCCAGCAGTAGTGGGACACGTCCCAATGAGCAGTTCTTC.

The gene calls are TRBV7-8 and TRBJ2-5, with D possibly being TRBD2 (6 bases). The assigned J gene may be wrong: the sequence end matches TRBJ2-7 better. This CDR3 is 16 amino acids long. Germline-derived CDR1 and CDR2 are SGHVS and FQNEAQ. CDR3 region: CASSRGGSLSSYEQYF. The CDR3 region has the DNA TGTGCCAGCAGCCGTGGGGGGTCCCTGAGCTCCTACGAGCAGTACTTC.

The gene calls are TRBV7-9 and TRBJ2-3; D might be TRBD1 (5 bases). The V and J ends lost 5 bases and 2 bases respectively, with 20 bases between them. The CDR3 contains 17 residues. CDR1 is SEHNR, CDR2 FQNEAQ, per germline (reference sequence). CDR3 nucleotide sequence: TGTGCCAGCAGCCCTCCCCGGCAGGGCGCGGACACAGATACGCAGTATTTT. The encoded protein is CASSPPRQGADTDTQYF.

The chain has TRBV27 and TRBJ1-2; 7 bases match TRBD1. CDR1 is MNHEY, CDR2 SMNVEV, per germline (reference sequence). This CDR3 is built from 13 residues. Trimming removed 6 bases from V and 4 bases from J; junction bases left unmatched: 5. As DNA, the CDR3 is TGTGCCAGCAGCTATAACAGGGGCTATGGCTACACCTTC. Amino acids: CASSYNRGYGYTF.

J is TRBJ2-7 and V is TRBV7-2; TRBD2 agrees at 13 bases. Germline V gene sequence: CDR1 SGHTA, CDR2 FQGNSA. With 5 bases clipped from V and 1 base from J, the junction kept 5 bases outside the gene matches. CDR3 length: 16 residues. CDR3 in amino acids: CASSQKGLAGSYEQYF. CDR3 coding DNA: TGTGCCAGCAGCCAAAAGGGACTAGCGGGGTCCTACGAGCAGTACTTC.

This chain connects TRBV5-8 to TRBJ2-7; D is uncertain. The CDR3 extends over 11 amino acids. Germline V gives CDR1 SGHTS, CDR2 YDEGEE. V lost 4 bases to trimming and J lost 2 bases, with 4 bases between them. CDR3 sequence: CASSPAYEQYF. CDR3 in DNA: TGTGCCAGCAGCCCCGCCTACGAGCAGTACTTC. Full variable domain (rest looked up from reference TRBV5-8 and TRBJ2-7): EAGVTQSPTHLIKTRGQQATLRCSPISGHTSVYWYQQALGLGLQFLLWYDEGEERNRGNFPPRFSGRQFPNYSSELNVNALELEDSALYLCASSPAYEQYFGPGTRLTVT.

CDR3 nucleotide sequence: TGTGCCAGCAGCGGGGCCAATAATTCACCCCTCCACTTT. It yields the protein CASSGANNSPLHF. The chain links TRBV6-5 to TRBJ1-6, with D perhaps TRBD1 (5 bases). Trimming took off 6 bases at V and 5 bases at J, with 8 bases between the two ends. Germline lookup yields CDR1 MNHEY and CDR2 SVGAGI. This CDR3 contains 13 residues.

The chain couples TRBV29-1 to TRBJ1-2; D gene uncertain. Looked up from germline, CDR1 is SQVTM and CDR2 is ANQGSEA. The CDR3 is 16 amino acids. V was trimmed by 0 bases and J by 0 bases, leaving 14 bases between them. Here the CDR3 DNA reads TGCAGCGTTGAAGATCGCCTGACCGAGACTAACTATGGCTACACCTTC. Amino acid sequence: CSVEDRLTETNYGYTF.

This chain links TRBV4-3 with TRBJ2-5; weak D call: TRBD2 (6 bases). The ends were cut back, 0 bases at V and 5 bases at J, with 16 bases in the middle. The CDR3 has 16 amino acids. The germline gives CDR1 LGHNA, CDR2 YSLEER. CDR3 nucleotides: TGCGCCAGCAGCCAAGAGGTTCAACGGGAGCGGGAGACCCAGTACTTC. Translating gives CASSQEVQRERETQYF.

Sample share makes this clone medium-sized. This rearrangement joins TRBV28 to TRBJ1-2; 8 nucleotides line up with TRBD1. Germline values: CDR1 MDHEN, CDR2 SYDVKM. The CDR3 spans 17 residues. V was pared by 6 bases and J by 8 bases, with 20 bases of the junction left unmatched. CDR3 coding DNA: TGTGCCAGCAGAGATGGTGGCCCCCTAGGGACAGGTTCCGGCTACACCTTC. As protein: CASRDGGPLGTGSGYTF.

This clone was found a few times. The chain is built from TRBV2 and TRBJ2-7; D gene ambiguous. This CDR3 is 10 amino acids long. CDR1 is SNHLY, CDR2 FYNNEI, per germline. V was clipped by 8 bases and J by 9 bases, with 11 bases between them. The CDR3, as DNA: TGTGCCAGCGGATCTACGAGGCAGTACTTC. Its translation: CASGSTRQYF. Filled out from reference TRBV2 and TRBJ2-7, the complete variable domain reads EPEVTQTPSHQVTQMGQEVILRCVPISNHLYFYWYRQILGQKVEFLVSFYNNEISEKSEIFDDQFSVERPDGSNFTLKIRSTKLEDSAMYFCASGSTRQYFGPGTRLTVT.

This chain connects TRBV5-6 to TRBJ1-1, with D maybe TRBD1 (5 bases). The germline V gene encodes CDR1 SGHDT and CDR2 YYEEEE. The CDR3 has 14 amino acids. V lost 0 bases, J lost 1 base, and 7 bases lay in between. DNA of the CDR3: TGTGCCAGCAGCTTGGGCAGGGAGAACACTGAAGCTTTCTTT. It codes for CASSLGRENTEAFF.

V and J are TRBV28 and TRBJ2-7; 8 bases are shared with TRBD2. V dropped 6 bases and J dropped 2; count of bases not matched to a gene: 6. Germline V CDR1 and CDR2: MDHEN, SYDVKM. This CDR3 has 14 residues. CDR3 sequence reads: CASRTSGGAYEQYF. As DNA, the CDR3 is TGTGCCAGCAGAACTAGCGGAGGGGCCTACGAGCAGTACTTC.

V usage is TRBV11-2 and J usage is TRBJ2-3, with 7 positions matching TRBD1. CDR1 and CDR2 from the germline V gene are SGHAT and FQNNGV. The length of the CDR3 is 17 residues. V lost 2 bases, J lost 0 bases, and 8 bases stayed unmatched. The CDR3 loop reads CASSLMSRDSSTDTQYF. DNA for the CDR3: TGTGCCAGCAGCTTAATGTCCCGGGACAGTAGCACAGATACGCAGTATTTT.

The chain couples TRBV5-4 to TRBJ2-2, with D unresolved. Germline CDR1 is SGHNT and CDR2 is YYREEE (reference sequence). V gave up 5 bases and J gave up 0 bases, with 11 bases separating them. The CDR3 is made up of 15 amino acids. This chain's CDR3 is CASSSQSTNTGELFF. CDR3 DNA sequence: TGTGCCAGCAGTTCCCAGAGCACGAACACCGGGGAGCTGTTTTTT.

This chain links TRBV11-1 with TRBJ2-1, with 7 nucleotides matching TRBD1. J was trimmed by 4 bases and V by 6 bases; bases with no gene match: 9. Germline CDR1 reads SGHAT; CDR2 reads FQDESV (reference sequence). This CDR3 region has 15 residues. As DNA, the CDR3 is TGTGCCAGCAGTCGGCAGGACAGGAGTTACAATGAGCAGTTCTTC. Protein product: CASSRQDRSYNEQFF.

This clone showed up just a few times. CDR3 in amino acids: CASSGGQLYYGYTF. The CDR3 DNA reads TGTGCCAGCAGCGGAGGACAGCTTTACTATGGCTACACCTTC. The gene calls are TRBV7-9 and TRBJ1-2; TRBD1 might be the D (6 bases). V was shortened by 5 bases and J by 3 bases, with 13 bases between the two germline ends. The CDR3 is 14 amino acids. The germline CDR1 and CDR2 sequences are SEHNR and FQNEAQ (reference sequence). The complete variable domain, with remaining parts taken from reference TRBV7-9 and TRBJ1-2, reads DTGVSQNPRHKITKRGQNVTFRCDPISEHNRLYWYRQTLGQGPEFLTYFQNEAQLEKSRLLSDRFSAERPKGSFSTLEIQRTEQGDSAMYLCASSGGQLYYGYTFGSGTRLTVV.

CDR3 in amino acids: CASSYSTGEAFF. Here the CDR3 DNA reads TGTGCCAGCAGTTACTCGACGGGGGAAGCTTTCTTT. The genes are TRBV6-6 and TRBJ1-1, with D unclear. The CDR3 is 12 residues long. The V gene lost 0 bases and the J gene lost 8 bases, with 7 bases spanning the gap. Germline lookup yields CDR1 MNHNY and CDR2 SVGAGI (reference sequence).